The 9 T cell receptor beta chains in this list originate from one sample, sequenced in a study of T cells in women clearing cervical HPV infection (dated by TCRdb to between 2018 and 2020). The library was generated by the immunoSEQ multiplex PCR assay. TCRdb took over this immuneACCESS table, retaining in-frame rearrangements with V and J assigned. Such tables are incomplete; in checked studies, under half of the missing clones stem from an unresolved V gene, and the remainder is unexplained. The sample has tens of thousands of clones on record. Of the sample, about 0.94% is held by the ten largest clones. Sequencing input: blood buffy coat. The receptors originated from a woman between 18 and 69 years old with a cervical HPV16 infection that either progressed to CIN3+ or cleared (not recorded which).

Regarding this clone: The read falls 3 residues short of the CDR3 end, and the missing part is taken from the germline J gene. This chain links TRBV7-3 with TRBJ2-3; D may be TRBD1 (5 bases). The CDR3 length is 13 residues. Germline CDR1 reads SGHTA; CDR2 reads FQGTGA. CDR3 bases read: TGTGCCAGCAGCTCCCAAGGGGCCCAGCCG. Translating gives CASSSQGAQP. The whole CDR3 sequence is CASSSQGAQPQYF.

About this clone: The read falls 3 residues short of the CDR3 end, and the missing part is taken from the germline J gene. This sequence joins TRBV20-1 and TRBJ2-3; tentative D call: TRBD1 (5 bases). The CDR3 is 14 residues long. Germline loops: CDR1 DFQATT, CDR2 SNEGSKA (reference sequence). The CDR3 sequence is CSAREPGGQETQYF. The CDR3 DNA, read in part, is TGCAGTGCTAGAGAACCTGGCGGACAAGAGACG.

Comment on this clone: The observed sequence ends 3 residues before the CDR3 terminus, with the missing tail filled in from the germline J gene. The V call is TRBV11-2, the J call TRBJ1-2; 9 bases are a match to TRBD1. Per the germline V gene, CDR1 is SGHAT and CDR2 is FQNNGV. The CDR3 runs 15 residues. Incomplete CDR3 DNA: TGTGCCAGCAGCTTAGTAGGTGGGACAGGGAGCCAG. Translation gives CASSLVGGTGSQ. The whole CDR3 region reads CASSLVGGTGSQYTF.

As to this clone: The read ends 3 residues early relative to the CDR3; the germline J gene fills the gap. The chain is built from TRBV20-1 and TRBJ2-1, with TRBD2 matching over 11 bases. Germline-derived CDR1 and CDR2 are DFQATT and SNEGSKA (reference sequence). With 4 bases clipped from V and 5 bases from J, the junction kept 4 bases outside the gene matches. The CDR3 loop spans 14 amino acids. The CDR3 spells CSAKLAGVNNEQFF. The CDR3 DNA, read in part, is TGCAGTGCTAAACTAGCGGGGGTGAACAATGAG.

On this clone itself: The read is 3 residues too short to cover the CDR3 end, so that end is filled in from the germline J gene. The chain links TRBV7-9 to TRBJ1-1; D is unresolved. V was cut by 8 bases and J by 4 bases, with 20 bases left in between. The germline CDR1 and CDR2 sequences are SEHNR and FQNEAQ (reference sequence). The CDR3 runs 15 residues. CDR3 bases read: TGTGCCAGCCAGCCCCCTGGCCAGGCGGGCACTGAA. Its translation: CASQPPGQAGTE. The CDR3 in full is CASQPPGQAGTEAFF.

Note on this clone: The read comes to an end 3 residues before the CDR3 does, leaving the germline J gene to fill in the end. The V and J genes are TRBV16 and TRBJ1-5, with 12 bases that match TRBD1. The J segment lost 6 bases and the V segment lost 3 bases, leaving 9 bases of the junction unmatched. The CDR3 has 17 residues. Germline CDR1 is KGHSY and CDR2 is FQNENV. The CDR3 here is CASSHLRDRGQVQPQHF. The covered CDR3 bases are TGTGCCAGCAGCCACCTCAGGGACAGGGGGCAGGTTCAGCCC.

Of note for this clone: Read coverage stops 3 residues before the CDR3 terminus; the germline J gene supplies the remainder. The J gene is TRBJ2-4, the V gene TRBV2, with 8 nucleotides matching TRBD2. This CDR3 comprises 15 residues. The germline V gene has CDR1 SNHLY and CDR2 FYNNEI. The V gene end was trimmed by 9 bases and the J gene end by 4 bases; junction bases not matched to a gene: 11. CDR3 sequence: CARHPGGGHKNIQYF. CDR3 DNA (partial): TGTGCCAGACACCCCGGGGGGGGCCATAAAAACATT.

As to this clone: The read halts 3 residues ahead of the CDR3 end, with the missing end drawn from the germline J gene. The rearrangement uses TRBV20-1 and TRBJ2-1, with D perhaps matching TRBD2 (5 bases). V was pared by 3 bases and J by 8 bases, with 23 bases between. The CDR3 has 16 amino acids. Germline V gene data show CDR1 as DFQATT and CDR2 as SNEGSKA (reference sequence). CDR3 in amino acids: CSASAPSSRNWHEQFF. The CDR3 DNA, read in part, is TGCAGTGCTAGTGCCCCTAGCAGCCGAAACTGGCATGAG.

With regard to this clone: A read error may produce the germline difference seen at one junction end. Coverage ceases 3 residues before the CDR3 finishes, and the germline J gene fills in the end. Other DNA sequences within the sample encode an identical CDR3. V gene TRBV18 combines with J gene TRBJ1-2; D perhaps matches TRBD1 (6 bases). Germline CDR1 and CDR2: KGHSH and LQKENI. The CDR3 is 14 residues long. The CDR3 loop is CASSPDSNTYGYTF. The DNA read from the CDR3 is TGTGCCAGCTCACCGGACAGTAATACCTATGGT.